A single sample gave rise to the 6 T cell receptor beta chains below, sequenced in a study of T cell clones after liver transplantation. TCRdb's copy holds only in-frame clones and misses some; the assay was immunoSEQ multiplex PCR. In the table there are some 34,000 clones, 90% to 95% of which are singletons. The source material was CD8+ T cells from blood, sampled 12 months after liver transplant. All receptors come from a human patient who received a liver transplant. These T cells may partly come from the graft donor.

The chain combines TRBV7-9 with TRBJ2-7, with TRBD2 matching over 11 bases. Germline lookup yields CDR1 SEHNR and CDR2 FQNEAQ (reference sequence). After removal of 5 bases from V and 7 bases from J, the junction contained 10 bases not matched to a gene. The CDR3 is 15 amino acids. Here the CDR3 reads CASSPPLAGAGEQYF. DNA for the CDR3: TGTGCCAGCAGCCCTCCACTAGCGGGAGCGGGTGAGCAGTACTTC.

J is TRBJ1-1 and V is TRBV29-1; D may be TRBD1 (6 bases). The CDR3 totals 13 residues. Deletions cut 7 bases from V and 11 bases from J, with 23 bases between. Germline-derived CDR1 and CDR2 are SQVTM and ANQGSEA. As DNA, the CDR3 is TGCAGCGCTCCGGTCGGGGGCGGGTCTGGGGCTTTCTTT. Its translation is CSAPVGGGSGAFF.

The gene calls are TRBV27 and TRBJ2-2; TRBD2 matches at 9 bases. CDR1 is MNHEY and CDR2 is SMNVEV in the germline V gene (reference sequence). This CDR3 has 16 amino acids. Losses at the gene ends were 6 bases for V and 0 bases for J; bases not matched to a gene: 5. CDR3 sequence: CASSMTSGANTGELFF. The CDR3 nucleotides read TGTGCCAGCAGCATGACTAGCGGAGCGAACACCGGGGAGCTGTTTTTT.

The genes are TRBV7-9 and TRBJ2-1, with D possibly matching TRBD1 (6 bases). Trimming removed 5 bases at V and 16 bases at J, with 15 bases between. The V gene's germline CDR1 is SEHNR and CDR2 FQNEAQ (reference sequence). The CDR3 sequence is 11 residues long. CDR3 DNA sequence: TGTGCCAGCAGCCCCGGGACAAATTCCTTCTTC. As protein: CASSPGTNSFF. The full variable domain, completed using reference TRBV7-9 and TRBJ2-1, is DTGVSQNPRHKITKRGQNVTFRCDPISEHNRLYWYRQTLGQGPEFLTYFQNEAQLEKSRLLSDRFSAERPKGSFSTLEIQRTEQGDSAMYLCASSPGTNSFFGPGTRLTVL.

This chain connects TRBV7-2 to TRBJ1-5; D is undetermined. Trimming removed 5 bases at V and 4 bases at J, with 15 bases between. This CDR3 is 15 amino acids long. Germline CDR1 SGHTA, CDR2 FQGNSA. The CDR3 nucleotides are TGTGCCAGCAGCCCCGTTAGGGAACCTAATCAGCCCCAGCATTTT. Its translation: CASSPVREPNQPQHF.

This sequence joins TRBV27 and TRBJ2-5; 12 nucleotides agree with TRBD1. The J call may be incorrect, as the DNA end agrees better with TRBJ2-7. This CDR3 has 15 residues. Germline V gives CDR1 MNHEY, CDR2 SMNVEV (reference sequence). The CDR3 nucleotides read TGTGCCAGCAGTTCATCCGGGACAGGGGGCGTCGAGCAGTACTTC. It yields the protein CASSSSGTGGVEQYF.